Included here is one T cell receptor beta chain sequence, with context. Its target is not known. The source of the sample is a study of early T cells in non-severe SARS-CoV-2 infection. Study context: The chains were unpaired, and the sequenced material was bulk RNA from unsorted whole blood. Whole-study results and caveats: Anti-spike CD8 responses were favored by VDJdb matching, which missed private and CD4 specificities.

V was trimmed by 1 base and J by 3 bases, leaving 9 bases between them. Germline V gene sequence: CDR1 LGHDT, CDR2 YNNKEL (reference sequence). This CDR3 has 14 amino acids. Attached unique molecular identifiers marked individual cDNA molecules. TCRdb re-called the 5' RACE reads through MiXCR, storing one row per CDR3 protein. The sample carries tens of thousands of distinct CDR3 sequences, about an eighth recorded once. V gene TRBV3-1 combines with J gene TRBJ1-1; D is ambiguous. Sample: whole blood, taken at baseline. The receptor comes from an adult who was a healthcare worker with PCR-confirmed SARS-CoV-2 infection or an uninfected control (not recorded which). CDR3 protein: CASSQGISYTEAFF. Here the CDR3 DNA reads TGTGCCAGCAGCCAAGGTATAAGTTACACTGAAGCTTTCTTT.